Listed below are T cell receptor beta chains from one sample, sequenced in a study of shared clonotypes between healthy human individuals. TCRdb's copy holds only in-frame clones and misses some; the assay was immunoSEQ multiplex PCR. The repertoire holds approximately 530,000 clones, with less than 96% as singletons. The material sequenced was naive CD4+ T cells sorted from blood. The origin of the receptors is a woman aged 30 to 39 in good health. The CDR3 runs from the conserved cysteine through the conserved F or W. A D gene is named only where the DNA matches it firmly. Rows may omit the clone size; those that give it use once, few, many or a size class.

size | J | V | D | CDR3 | DNA
NA | TRBJ2-7 | TRBV5-1 | TRBD2 | CASSSYSGASYEQYF | TGCGCCAGCAGCTCCTATAGCGGGGCCTCCTACGAGCAGTACTTC
NA | TRBJ2-7 | TRBV11-2 | NA | CASSLGTVLSYEQYF | TGTGCCAGCAGCTTAGGGACGGTACTCTCCTACGAGCAGTACTTC
NA | TRBJ1-5 | TRBV19 | NA | CASSIVGGSGQPQHF | TGTGCCAGTAGTATAGTGGGAGGGTCAGGCCAGCCCCAGCATTTT
NA | TRBJ1-1 | TRBV6-6 | NA | CASISEGINTEAFF | TGTGCCAGCATATCGGAGGGGATAAACACTGAAGCTTTCTTT
NA | TRBJ2-3 | TRBV18 | TRBD1 | CASSPGQGSTDTQYF | TGTGCCAGCTCACCCGGACAGGGGAGCACAGATACGCAGTATTTT
NA | TRBJ2-1 | TRBV5-1 | TRBD2 | CASSLVLAGDEQFF | TGCGCCAGCAGCTTAGTCCTAGCGGGAGATGAGCAGTTCTTC
NA | TRBJ1-3 | TRBV10-1 | NA | CASMALLGAGNTIYF | TGCGCCAGCATGGCCCTCCTCGGGGCCGGGAACACCATATATTTT
NA | TRBJ2-1 | TRBV21-1 | NA | CASSKWTVSYNEQFF | TGTGCCAGCAGCAAATGGACAGTCTCCTACAATGAGCAGTTCTTC
NA | TRBJ1-5 | TRBV19 | NA | CASSIDGGNQPQHF | TGTGCCAGTAGTATAGACGGGGGTAACCAGCCCCAGCATTTT
NA | TRBJ2-7 | TRBV29-1 | TRBD1 | CSAQRTGEGQYF | TGCAGCGCCCAACGGACAGGGGAAGGGCAGTACTTC
NA | TRBJ2-7 | TRBV6-6 | NA | CASSVADSYEQYF | TGTGCCAGCAGTGTAGCGGATTCCTACGAGCAGTACTTC
NA | TRBJ2-7 | TRBV28 | TRBD1 | CASRGTGDTYEQYF | TGTGCCAGCAGGGGGACAGGGGATACCTACGAGCAGTACTTC
NA | TRBJ2-2 | TRBV9 | NA | CASSVGWDTGELFF | TGTGCCAGCAGCGTAGGGTGGGACACCGGGGAGCTGTTTTTT
once | TRBJ2-3 | TRBV10-1 | NA | CAQQADTQYF | TGCGCCCAGCAGGCAGATACGCAGTATTTT
NA | TRBJ1-1 | TRBV5-6 | NA | CASSLVGAQGTEAFF | TGTGCCAGCAGCTTGGTGGGGGCTCAAGGGACTGAAGCTTTCTTT
NA | TRBJ1-1 | TRBV18 | TRBD1 | CASSPWAGGTEAFF | TGTGCCAGCTCACCTTGGGCAGGGGGCACTGAAGCTTTCTTT
NA | TRBJ2-7 | TRBV6-1 | TRBD2 | CASSGTMRYEQYF | TGTGCCAGTTCCGGGACTATGCGTTACGAGCAGTACTTC
NA | TRBJ1-1 | TRBV2 | TRBD1 | CASSLQGARTEAFF | TGTGCCAGCAGTTTACAGGGGGCGCGCACTGAAGCTTTCTTT
NA | TRBJ2-7 | TRBV5-1 | NA | CASSLVGVGEQYF | TGCGCCAGCAGCTTGGTTGGGGTAGGCGAGCAGTACTTC
once | TRBJ2-5 | TRBV5-1 | NA | CASSLTGGETQYF | TGCGCCAGCAGCTTGACCGGTGGGGAGACCCAGTACTTC
NA | TRBJ2-7 | TRBV28 | NA | CASRRTNSYEQYF | TGTGCCAGCAGACGGACTAATTCCTACGAGCAGTACTTC
NA | TRBJ2-5 | TRBV7-2 | NA | CASSEQKETQYF | TGTGCCAGCAGCGAACAGAAAGAGACCCAGTACTTC
NA | TRBJ1-2 | TRBV28 | NA | CATGQSAGGYTF | TGTGCCACCGGACAGTCCGCCGGAGGCTACACCTTC
NA | TRBJ1-4 | TRBV4-1 | TRBD1 | CASSQDGTGGEKLFF | TGCGCCAGCAGCCAGGATGGGACAGGGGGCGAAAAACTGTTTTTT
NA | TRBJ2-3 | TRBV29-1 | TRBD1 | CSVEGTGWNTQYF | TGCAGCGTTGAAGGGACAGGTTGGAATACGCAGTATTTT
once | TRBJ2-7 | TRBV20-1 | NA | CSTPRGDEQYF | TGCAGTACCCCGAGGGGGGACGAGCAGTACTTC
NA | TRBJ2-1 | TRBV10-2 | TRBD2 | CASSERTSGRDEQFF | TGCGCCAGCAGTGAGAGGACTAGCGGGAGGGATGAGCAGTTCTTC
NA | TRBJ1-2 | TRBV6-5 | NA | CASSARGYGYTF | TGTGCCAGCAGTGCCCGGGGTTATGGCTACACCTTC
NA | TRBJ1-4 | TRBV19 | TRBD1 | CASSPHGGTGSEKLFF | TGTGCCAGTAGTCCGCACGGCGGGACAGGGTCAGAAAAACTGTTTTTT
NA | TRBJ2-3 | TRBV5-1 | NA | CASSLEYRARSTDTQYF | TGCGCCAGCAGCTTGGAATACAGGGCGAGGAGCACAGATACGCAGTATTTT
NA | TRBJ2-7 | TRBV28 | NA | CASKEQGYSYEQYF | TGTGCCAGCAAGGAGCAGGGCTACTCCTACGAGCAGTACTTC
once | TRBJ2-2 | TRBV4-2 | NA | CASSQSSVSANTGELFF | TGTGCCAGCAGCCAATCTTCGGTGTCAGCTAACACCGGGGAGCTGTTTTTT